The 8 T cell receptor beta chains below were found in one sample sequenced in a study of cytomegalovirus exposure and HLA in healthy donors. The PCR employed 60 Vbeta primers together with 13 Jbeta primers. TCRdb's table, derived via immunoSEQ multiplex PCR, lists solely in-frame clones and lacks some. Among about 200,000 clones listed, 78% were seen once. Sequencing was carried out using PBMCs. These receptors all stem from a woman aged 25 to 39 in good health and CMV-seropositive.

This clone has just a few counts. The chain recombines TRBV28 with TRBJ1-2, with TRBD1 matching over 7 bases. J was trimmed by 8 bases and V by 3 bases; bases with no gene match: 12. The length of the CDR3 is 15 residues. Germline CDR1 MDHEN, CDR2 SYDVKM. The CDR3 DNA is TGTGCCAGCAGTTTCGCCTCAGACAGGGCTCTAGGCTACACCTTC. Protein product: CASSFASDRALGYTF.

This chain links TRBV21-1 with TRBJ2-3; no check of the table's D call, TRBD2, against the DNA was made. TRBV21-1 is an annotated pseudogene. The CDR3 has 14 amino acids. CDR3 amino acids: CASKVSGGTDTQYF. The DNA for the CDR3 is TGTGCCAGCAAAGTATCGGGGGGCACAGATACGCAGTATTTT.

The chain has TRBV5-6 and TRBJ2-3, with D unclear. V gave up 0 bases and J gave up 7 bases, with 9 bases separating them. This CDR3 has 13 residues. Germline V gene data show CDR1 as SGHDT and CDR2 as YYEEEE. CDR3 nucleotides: TGTGCCAGCAGCTTGGGTACAGCCCATACGCAGTATTTT. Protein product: CASSLGTAHTQYF.

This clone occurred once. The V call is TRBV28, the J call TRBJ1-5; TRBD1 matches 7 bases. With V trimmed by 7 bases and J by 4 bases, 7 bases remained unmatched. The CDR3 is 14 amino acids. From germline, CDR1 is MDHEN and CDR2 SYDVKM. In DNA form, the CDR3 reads TGTGCCAGCACCCTAGGGACAGAAAATCAGCCCCAGCATTTT. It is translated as CASTLGTENQPQHF.

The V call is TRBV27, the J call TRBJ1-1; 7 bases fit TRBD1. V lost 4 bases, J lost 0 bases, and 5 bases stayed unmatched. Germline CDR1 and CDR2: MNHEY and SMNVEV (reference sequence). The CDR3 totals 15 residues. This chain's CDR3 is CASSWDRHMNTEAFF. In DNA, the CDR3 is TGTGCCAGCAGTTGGGACAGACACATGAACACTGAAGCTTTCTTT.

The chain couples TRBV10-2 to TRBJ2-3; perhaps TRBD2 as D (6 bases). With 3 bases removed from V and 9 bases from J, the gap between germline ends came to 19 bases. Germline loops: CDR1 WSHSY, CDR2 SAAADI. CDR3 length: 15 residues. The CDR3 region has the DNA TGCGCCAGCAGTGAATCCACCCTCCTCCGGGGGACGCAGTATTTT. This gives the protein CASSESTLLRGTQYF.

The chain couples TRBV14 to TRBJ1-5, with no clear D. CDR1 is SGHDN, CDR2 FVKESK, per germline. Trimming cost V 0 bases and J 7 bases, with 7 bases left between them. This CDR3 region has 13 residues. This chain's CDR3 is CASSQDREQPQHF. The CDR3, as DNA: TGTGCCAGCAGCCAAGATCGGGAACAGCCCCAGCATTTT.

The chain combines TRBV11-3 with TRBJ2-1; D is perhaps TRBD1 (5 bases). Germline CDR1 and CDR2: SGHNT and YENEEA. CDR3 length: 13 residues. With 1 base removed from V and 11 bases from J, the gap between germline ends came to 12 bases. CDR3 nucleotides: TGTGCCAGCAGCTTAGCCTCGGCAGGGAAGCAGTTCTTC. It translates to CASSLASAGKQFF.